Detailed here is one TCR beta chain. This clonotype showed up just a few times. It has no known antigen specificity. Base quality data are lacking; no much larger clone is found one base away. This specimen comes from a study of T-cell reconstitution after alpha-beta-depleted transplantation in children (dated by TCRdb to 2016 to 2017). Background on the whole study: Using TCR repertoire profiling, the study quantitatively followed how T-cell immune reconstitution unfolded in children after TCRalphabeta/CD19-depleted allogeneic hematopoietic cell transplantation. Broader findings and caveats from the paper: The apparently early alphabetaT-cell count recovery about two months after transplant was reportedly dependent on only several hundred rapidly expanded clones derived from non-depleted graft cells. In some patients, the high TCRbeta diversity seen at day 60 was put down to recipient T cells and intrathymic progenitors that had survived conditioning. Hyperexpanded clone frequencies declined over subsequent months; after one year, T-cell counts and TCRbeta diversity were mostly attributed to newly produced T cells.

Library prep was done by PCR. The instrument was an Illumina HiSeq 2500. To normalize quantification of the TCRbeta repertoire, the TCR libraries were built with molecular barcoding that relied on unique molecular identifiers. TCRdb redid the processing of the public reads, applying fastp at Q25 and MiXCR, and retained in-frame beta chains. A single entry per CDR3 protein holds the most common genes and DNA from its merged rows. The sample yields about a million distinct CDR3 sequences; less than 30% were counted once. Jointly, the top ten make up approximately 30% of the sample. Taken with the paper, the label for treatment or condition translates to: allogeneic hematopoietic cell transplantation with graft depleted of TCRalphabeta T cells and CD19 B cells. The children who served as transplant recipients had been given grafts of TCRalphabeta/CD19-depleted allogeneic hematopoietic cells. The V end loses 0 bases and the J end loses 8 bases, and a stretch of 18 bases separates them. Per the germline V gene, MNHEY is the CDR1 and SVGAGI is the CDR2. The CDR3, from cysteine to phenylalanine, totals 16 residues. The entry retains the CDR3 DNA only, 48 bases that are in frame from base 1.

The sequence is built from TRBV6-5 and TRBJ2-3, with the D call tentatively TRBD1 or TRBD2, each fitting 6 bases. This sequence originates from a boy less than two years old who had a stem cell transplant for SCID, so the T cells may come from the graft donor. The source material was PBMCs, mostly from graft donor cells, sampled 360 days after TCRalphabeta/CD19-depleted stem cell transplant. The base sequence is TGTGCCAGCAGTTACTCGATATCGGGGGTAGGGGGTACGCAGTATTTT. This yields the protein CASSYSISGVGGTQYF.